A selection of T cell receptor beta chains follows, all from one sample in a study of blood T cell repertoires in COVID-19. Generated by immunoSEQ multiplex PCR, the TCRdb table keeps only in-frame clones and is missing some. In the table there are 200,000 to 300,000 clones, around four fifths of which are singletons. The sequenced sample consisted of peripheral blood. The receptors were gathered from a man in his thirties or forties who had recovered from COVID-19. CDR3s include the opening cysteine and the closing phenylalanine or tryptophan. The D gene is left open where the match is weak.

V gene	J gene	D gene	CDR3 protein
TRBV11-2	TRBJ1-4	NA	CASSFLQGNEKLFF
TRBV29-1	TRBJ1-2	NA	CSVGEAGKMGSNYGYTF
TRBV7-6	TRBJ2-7	TRBD2	CASSLAAAGLYEQYF
TRBV6-2/TRBV6-3	TRBJ2-3	TRBD2	CASSLYPVGASGGGSGSTDTQYF
TRBV15	TRBJ2-1	NA	CATAMANEQFF
TRBV3-1/TRBV3-2	TRBJ1-5	NA	CASSQGGQPQHF
TRBV10-1	TRBJ1-1	NA	CASKAGQNTEAFF
TRBV4-1	TRBJ2-3	NA	CASSPEARGDTQYF
TRBV9	TRBJ2-5	TRBD2	CASSVGLAGGQETQYF
TRBV6-5	TRBJ2-7	TRBD2	CASSKLAGDSKQYF
TRBV9	TRBJ1-6	TRBD1	CASSDGTGASSNSPLHF